Listed below are T cell receptor beta chains from one sample, sequenced in a study of T cells in Graves' hyperthyroidism and ophthalmopathy. TCRdb reprocessed the multiplex PCR reads via MiXCR and lists one record per CDR3 protein. The table includes some 570,000 distinct CDR3 sequences, about a sixth detected once. Sequencing was done on a sample of blood. These receptors originate from a woman aged 18-35 years with Graves' ophthalmopathy. The CDR3 runs from the conserved cysteine through the conserved F or W. The D gene is left open where the match is weak. Expanded clones are given a class, and other clones once, few, many or no size at all.

size: many; V: TRBV28; J: TRBJ1-1; D: .; CDR3: CASFEASMNTEAFF; DNA: TGTGCCAGCTTCGAGGCCAGCATGAACACTGAAGCTTTCTTT
size: many; V: TRBV3-1; J: TRBJ1-5; D: .; CDR3: CASSQEEVLGNQPQHF; DNA: TGTGCCAGCAGCCAAGAGGAGGTTTTGGGCAATCAGCCCCAGCATTTT
size: many; V: TRBV7-2; J: TRBJ2-7; D: .; CDR3: CASSLLPTGDEQYF; DNA: TGTGCCAGCAGCTTACTGCCAACGGGCGACGAGCAGTACTTC
size: few; V: TRBV29-1; J: TRBJ2-6; D: .; CDR3: CSVVQDSPSGANVLTF; DNA: TGCAGCGTTGTACAGGACAGTCCCTCTGGGGCCAACGTCCTGACTTTC
size: .; V: TRBV7-9; J: TRBJ2-5; D: TRBD2; CDR3: CASKAGTSGDETQYF; DNA: TGTGCCAGCAAGGCCGGGACTAGCGGGGATGAGACCCAGTACTTC
size: .; V: TRBV19; J: TRBJ1-5; D: .; CDR3: CASGNQPQHF; DNA: TGTGCCAGCGGGAACCAGCCCCAGCATTTT
size: many; V: TRBV12-3/TRBV12-4; J: TRBJ2-7; D: .; CDR3: CASSLGTVTYEQYF; DNA: TGTGCCAGCAGTTTAGGGACAGTAACCTACGAGCAGTACTTC
size: many; V: TRBV30; J: TRBJ1-4; D: .; CDR3: CAWSVNLPQGLEKLFF; DNA: TGTGCCTGGAGTGTAAATCTCCCTCAGGGATTGGAAAAACTGTTTTTT
size: .; V: TRBV4-1; J: TRBJ2-7; D: .; CDR3: CASSQDYREAYEQYF; DNA: TGCGCCAGCAGCCAAGATTACAGGGAGGCATACGAGCAGTACTTC
size: many; V: TRBV28; J: TRBJ2-7; D: .; CDR3: CASSPPGVYEQYF; DNA: TGTGCCAGCAGTCCCCCGGGGGTCTACGAGCAGTACTTC
size: .; V: TRBV7-9; J: TRBJ1-1; D: TRBD1; CDR3: CASRGQGGPEAFF; DNA: TGTGCCAGCAGGGGACAGGGGGGCCCTGAAGCTTTCTTT
size: many; V: TRBV5-1; J: TRBJ1-2; D: .; CDR3: CASSLSLGTNYGYTF; DNA: TGCGCCAGCAGCTTGTCTCTGGGGACTAACTATGGCTACACCTTC
size: few; V: TRBV5-8; J: TRBJ1-6; D: .; CDR3: CASRLDRNSPLHF; DNA: TGTGCCAGCAGACTTGACAGAAATTCACCCCTCCACTTT
size: .; V: TRBV5-1; J: TRBJ1-1; D: .; CDR3: CASRNDRTEAFF; DNA: TGCGCCAGCAGGAATGACAGGACTGAAGCTTTCTTT
size: many; V: TRBV10-3; J: TRBJ2-7; D: .; CDR3: CATKIPPHDEQYF; DNA: TGTGCCACCAAGATACCCCCGCACGACGAGCAGTACTTC
size: many; V: TRBV9; J: TRBJ2-5; D: .; CDR3: CASSTSQETQYF; DNA: TGTGCCAGCAGCACAAGCCAGGAGACCCAGTACTTC
size: few; V: TRBV6-1; J: TRBJ1-5; D: .; CDR3: CASVLQGYSNQPQHF; DNA: TGTGCCAGCGTACTACAGGGTTATAGCAATCAGCCCCAGCATTTT
size: .; V: TRBV12-3/TRBV12-4; J: TRBJ1-2; D: .; CDR3: CASSFSADNGYTF; DNA: TGTGCCAGCAGTTTCTCGGCTGATAATGGCTACACCTTC
size: many; V: TRBV30; J: TRBJ1-1; D: .; CDR3: CAGPEDTEAFF; DNA: TGTGCCGGCCCGGAGGACACTGAAGCTTTCTTT
size: few; V: TRBV7-9; J: TRBJ1-1; D: .; CDR3: CASSINRAPEAFF; DNA: TGTGCCAGCAGCATCAACAGGGCACCAGAAGCTTTCTTT
size: many; V: TRBV12-3/TRBV12-4; J: TRBJ1-1; D: .; CDR3: CASTFRHPNTEAFF; DNA: TGTGCCAGCACCTTCCGACACCCGAACACTGAAGCTTTCTTT
size: many; V: TRBV12-3/TRBV12-4; J: TRBJ1-1; D: .; CDR3: CASSWAYRAEAFF; DNA: TGTGCCAGCAGTTGGGCCTACAGGGCTGAAGCTTTCTTT
size: many; V: TRBV12-3/TRBV12-4; J: TRBJ1-3; D: TRBD1; CDR3: CASSLMTTGAGNTIYF; DNA: TGTGCCAGCAGTTTGATGACGACAGGGGCTGGAAACACCATATATTTT
size: many; V: TRBV30; J: TRBJ2-1; D: .; CDR3: CAAGGRESHNEQFF; DNA: TGTGCCGCAGGGGGGCGGGAGAGTCACAATGAGCAGTTCTTC
size: many; V: TRBV7-2; J: TRBJ2-7; D: TRBD2; CDR3: CASSLSGGGLEQYF; DNA: TGTGCCAGCAGCTTAAGCGGGGGGGGTCTCGAGCAGTACTTC
size: many; V: TRBV3-1; J: TRBJ2-4; D: .; CDR3: CASSQGRGGIQYF; DNA: TGTGCCAGCAGCCAAGGCAGGGGCGGCATTCAGTACTTC
size: many; V: TRBV5-1; J: TRBJ2-3; D: .; CDR3: CASSLEAATDTQYF; DNA: TGCGCCAGCAGCTTGGAGGCAGCAACAGATACGCAGTATTTT
size: few; V: TRBV29-1; J: TRBJ2-7; D: .; CDR3: CSVELDRDTYTYEQYF; DNA: TGCAGCGTTGAACTAGACCGGGACACGTATACCTACGAGCAGTACTTC
size: many; V: TRBV28; J: TRBJ2-5; D: .; CDR3: CASSFRETQYF; DNA: TGTGCCAGCAGTTTTCGAGAGACCCAGTACTTC
size: .; V: TRBV5-6; J: TRBJ2-1; D: .; CDR3: CASRYEQGKDHNEQFF; DNA: TGTGCCAGCAGATATGAACAGGGAAAGGACCACAATGAGCAGTTCTTC
size: once; V: TRBV6-1; J: TRBJ1-4; D: .; CDR3: CASSLIGEGEKLFF; DNA: TGTGCCAGCAGCCTCATCGGGGAGGGGGAAAAACTGTTTTTT
size: .; V: TRBV7-9; J: TRBJ2-7; D: TRBD1; CDR3: CASSALAGQGYEQYF; DNA: TGTGCCAGCAGCGCCCTGGCCGGACAGGGCTACGAGCAGTACTTC
size: .; V: TRBV6-1; J: TRBJ2-3; D: .; CDR3: CASSPLGPYTDTQYF; DNA: TGTGCCAGCAGCCCCCTGGGTCCTTACACAGATACGCAGTATTTT
size: few; V: TRBV15; J: TRBJ2-1; D: .; CDR3: CATSRDLVLSNEQFF; DNA: TGTGCCACCAGCAGAGATCTAGTATTAAGCAATGAGCAGTTCTTC
size: few; V: TRBV15; J: TRBJ2-1; D: TRBD2; CDR3: CATSRGGTSGNNEQFF; DNA: TGTGCCACCAGCAGAGGGGGGACTAGCGGAAACAATGAGCAGTTCTTC
size: many; V: TRBV27; J: TRBJ1-1; D: .; CDR3: CASSLSRGVLGTEAFF; DNA: TGTGCCAGCAGTTTATCGAGGGGGGTCCTCGGCACTGAAGCTTTCTTT
size: .; V: TRBV7-3; J: TRBJ2-3; D: TRBD1; CDR3: CASSSPGTGADTQYF; DNA: TGTGCCAGCAGCTCCCCCGGGACAGGGGCAGATACGCAGTATTTT
size: many; V: TRBV28; J: TRBJ2-1; D: TRBD2; CDR3: CASSLGRGLAGGPGNEQFF; DNA: TGTGCCAGCAGTTTAGGAAGGGGACTAGCGGGAGGGCCCGGCAATGAGCAGTTCTTC
size: many; V: TRBV7-8; J: TRBJ1-1; D: .; CDR3: CASSLLPTSMNTEAFF; DNA: TGTGCCAGCAGCTTACTCCCGACGAGTATGAACACTGAAGCTTTCTTT
size: many; V: TRBV12-3/TRBV12-4; J: TRBJ1-5; D: TRBD1; CDR3: CASSDRAAGNQPQHF; DNA: TGTGCCAGCAGCGACAGGGCCGCAGGCAATCAGCCCCAGCATTTT
size: many; V: TRBV11-2; J: TRBJ2-1; D: .; CDR3: CASSLDPVNEQFF; DNA: TGTGCCAGCAGCTTAGATCCGGTGAATGAGCAGTTCTTC
size: many; V: TRBV28; J: TRBJ1-5; D: TRBD1; CDR3: CATKGQGARDSNQPQHF; DNA: TGTGCCACTAAGGGACAGGGGGCGCGGGATAGCAATCAGCCCCAGCATTTT
size: .; V: TRBV4-2; J: TRBJ1-1; D: .; CDR3: CASSLGGRPLEAFF; DNA: TGTGCCAGCAGCCTGGGGGGACGGCCACTCGAAGCTTTCTTT
size: few; V: TRBV4-1; J: TRBJ1-2; D: .; CDR3: CASSQDTDYGYTF; DNA: TGCGCCAGCAGCCAGGACACGGATTATGGCTACACCTTC
size: .; V: TRBV13; J: TRBJ1-5; D: .; CDR3: CASSPNQPQHF; DNA: TGTGCCAGCAGTCCTAATCAGCCCCAGCATTTT
size: few; V: TRBV3-1; J: TRBJ2-3; D: .; CDR3: CASSQNRGTSGTDTQYF; DNA: TGTGCCAGCAGCCAAAACCGGGGCACTAGTGGGACAGATACGCAGTATTTT
size: few; V: TRBV5-6; J: TRBJ2-7; D: TRBD2; CDR3: CASGLRRTSRVHEQYF; DNA: TGTGCCAGCGGGCTCCGAAGGACTAGTAGGGTCCACGAGCAGTACTTC
size: many; V: TRBV11-2; J: TRBJ1-6; D: TRBD1; CDR3: CASSPRRGTVPTNSPLHF; DNA: TGTGCCAGCAGCCCTCGGAGGGGGACAGTACCTACGAATTCACCCCTCCACTTT
size: few; V: TRBV6-2/TRBV6-3; J: TRBJ2-7; D: .; CDR3: CATSRGVSYEQYF; DNA: TGTGCCACTTCCCGTGGGGTGAGCTACGAGCAGTACTTC
size: many; V: TRBV5-1; J: TRBJ2-5; D: TRBD1; CDR3: CASSSRDRVGTQYF; DNA: TGCGCCAGCAGCTCCCGGGACAGGGTAGGGACCCAGTACTTC
size: few; V: TRBV4-1; J: TRBJ1-5; D: .; CDR3: CASSQDHLGTGGNQPQHF; DNA: TGCGCCAGCAGCCAAGATCACTTAGGTACAGGCGGCAATCAGCCCCAGCATTTT